The 11 T cell receptor beta chains listed next were all sequenced from one sample in a study of Graves' ophthalmopathy and Graves' hyperthyroidism. The TCR beta CDR3 regions underwent amplification from RNA transcripts. First-round RT-PCR relied on HTBI primers, and a second-round multiplex PCR came next. TCRdb processed the multiplex PCR reads anew with MiXCR; each CDR3 protein has one entry. Of 650,000 to 900,000 distinct CDR3 sequences listed, approximately 40% were seen once; the top ten hold 44%. Material: peripheral blood. The receptors were sampled from an adult man with Graves' ophthalmopathy.

The chain recombines TRBV15 with TRBJ2-7, with no clear D. Germline CDR1 is LNHNV and CDR2 is YYDKDF (reference sequence). The CDR3 sequence is 15 residues long. The germline V and J ends were trimmed by 7 bases and 2 bases, with 18 bases remaining between them. DNA for the CDR3: TGTGCCACCAAGCCAGATGACGAAGCCGCCTACGAGCAGTACTTC. Its translation: CATKPDDEAAYEQYF.

Ten or more counts support this clonotype. V gene TRBV2 combines with J gene TRBJ1-5; D gene unclear. The CDR3 has 14 residues. CDR1 and CDR2 from the germline V gene are SNHLY and FYNNEI. V lost 2 bases to trimming and J lost 4 bases, with 9 bases between them. CDR3 sequence: CASSEQLGNQPQHF. The DNA of the CDR3 is TGTGCCAGCAGTGAACAACTGGGTAATCAGCCCCAGCATTTT.

The chain has TRBV20-1 and TRBJ2-1; 11 nucleotides align to TRBD2. Losses at the gene ends were 3 bases for V and 7 bases for J; bases not matched to a gene: 5. The CDR3 runs 14 residues. Germline V lookup: CDR1 DFQATT, CDR2 SNEGSKA (reference sequence). In nucleotides, the CDR3 is TGCAGTGCTAGGATAGCGGGGGGGAGGAATGAGCAGTTCTTC. It encodes CSARIAGGRNEQFF.

V and J are TRBV28 and TRBJ2-7; D remains unclear. Per germline, CDR1 MDHEN and CDR2 SYDVKM. Trimming cost V 6 bases and J 4 bases, with 7 bases left between them. The CDR3 runs 11 residues. The CDR3 nucleotides read TGTGCCAGCAGCCGTTTTTACGAGCAGTACTTC. Amino acid sequence: CASSRFYEQYF.

Concerning this clonotype: This may arise from a read error, as a much more abundant clone is one base away. V usage is TRBV25-1 and J usage is TRBJ2-2; D not certain. Trimming shortened V by 9 bases and J by 4 bases, and 15 bases separated the two germline ends. CDR1 is MGHDK, CDR2 SYGVNS, per germline. This CDR3 contains 14 residues. The CDR3 nucleotides read TGTGCCAGTAGTATGCGCAGGAGCACCGGGGAGCTGTTTTTT. Translating gives CASSMRRSTGELFF.

J is TRBJ2-7 and V is TRBV20-1, with TRBD1 identical over 8 bases. The CDR3 sequence is 15 residues long. CDR1 and CDR2 (germline): DFQATT, SNEGSKA (reference sequence). The CDR3 nucleotides are TGCTCGAATCGGGGCGCAGGGGGCCTTACCTACGAGCAGTACTTC. Residues: CSNRGAGGLTYEQYF.

On this clonotype: This could be a read error, since a much larger clone is one nucleotide away. The chain has TRBV7-9 and TRBJ2-7; D is perhaps TRBD1 (5 bases). CDR3 length: 11 amino acids. Germline V lookup: CDR1 SEHNR, CDR2 FQNEAQ (reference sequence). In DNA, the CDR3 is TGTGCCGGCAGCTTCCAGGGAGAGCAGTACTTC. Translating it yields CAGSFQGEQYF.

This clonotype was detected once. V usage is TRBV5-6 and J usage is TRBJ2-5; a weak D match, TRBD1 (5 bases). The CDR3 is 14 amino acids. V dropped 4 bases and J dropped 3 bases, with 13 bases sitting between them. Germline CDR1 SGHDT, CDR2 YYEEEE. CDR3 sequence: CASSPTPDKETQYF. The CDR3 DNA follows: TGTGCCAGCAGCCCGACCCCGGACAAAGAGACCCAGTACTTC.

This clonotype has just one count. The V call is TRBV11-1, the J call TRBJ1-1; 10 bases match TRBD1. The germline gives CDR1 SGHAT, CDR2 FQDESV (reference sequence). With V trimmed by 5 bases and J by 5 bases, 8 bases remained unmatched. This CDR3 is built from 15 residues. The chain's CDR3 is CASSERQGAGTEAFF. CDR3 nucleotide sequence: TGTGCCAGCAGCGAGAGACAGGGGGCTGGGACTGAAGCTTTCTTT.

The chain employs TRBV20-1 and TRBJ2-7; a weak D match, TRBD1 (6 bases). This CDR3 has 14 amino acids. From germline, CDR1 is DFQATT and CDR2 SNEGSKA (reference sequence). The V and J ends lost 4 bases and 6 bases respectively, with 19 bases between them. CDR3 amino acids: CSATRSAGVGEQYF. DNA of the CDR3: TGCAGTGCTACCCGGTCGGCAGGGGTCGGCGAGCAGTACTTC.

As to this clonotype: This may be a read error: a much more frequent sequence differs by one nucleotide. The chain carries TRBV6-1 and TRBJ2-5, with D perhaps being TRBD1 or TRBD2 (6 bases each). V lost 6 bases and J 3 bases, leaving 17 bases between the germline ends. This CDR3 contains 15 residues. Germline CDR1 MNHNS, CDR2 SASEGT. Written as DNA, the CDR3 is TGTGCCAGCAGCCAGGGGTCTGGCGGGAAAGAGACCCAGTACTTC. Translated: CASSQGSGGKETQYF.